The 8 T cell receptor beta chains below all came from one sample that was sequenced in a study of neurological immune-mediated disorders. MiXCR, run by TCRdb on the 5' RACE reads, gives a single entry per CDR3 protein. This sample has about 21,000 distinct CDR3 sequences, with around 16% found just once. What was sequenced was CD8+ T cells from blood. These receptors came from a woman aged 18-29 years with multiple sclerosis.

Judged by abundance, this clonotype is medium-sized. The V gene is TRBV7-8, the J gene TRBJ2-1; 7 nucleotides line up with TRBD2. Trimming removed 1 base from V and 5 bases from J; junction bases left unmatched: 2. The CDR3 runs to 14 residues. Germline CDR1 SGHVS, CDR2 FQNEAQ. CDR3: CASSLGLADNEQFF. The CDR3 DNA reads TGTGCCAGCAGCTTAGGGCTAGCGGACAATGAGCAGTTCTTC.

In its sample, this clonotype was seen many times. The chain uses TRBV30 and TRBJ2-3; no clear D. The CDR3 totals 15 residues. Germline CDR1 is GTSNPN and CDR2 is SVGIG (reference sequence). V shed 4 bases and J shed 3 bases, with 17 bases lying between them. The CDR3 bases are TGTGCCTGGAAATCAAAGGGCGCAGAAACAGATACGCAGTATTTT. Residues: CAWKSKGAETDTQYF.

This clonotype was observed at least ten times. Here the CDR3 DNA reads TGCGCCAGCAGGAGTGGAGGGTCTAACGAGCAGTACTTC. It yields the protein CASRSGGSNEQYF. This chain joins TRBV5-1 and TRBJ2-7; weak D call: TRBD2 (6 bases). V shed 5 bases and J shed 5 bases, with 14 bases lying between them. In germline, CDR1 is SGHRS, CDR2 YFSETQ. There are 13 residues in the CDR3.

This clonotype appeared many times. The chain is built from TRBV7-9 and TRBJ2-1, with 11 bases fitting TRBD2. Trimming cost V 5 bases and J 4 bases; bases outside gene matches: 10. This CDR3 is 17 amino acids long. Germline V gives CDR1 SEHNR, CDR2 FQNEAQ (reference sequence). CDR3 DNA: TGTGCCAGCAGCCTAATAGCGGGAGGGCCTAATTACAATGAGCAGTTCTTC. It translates to CASSLIAGGPNYNEQFF.

This clonotype was seen at least ten times. This rearrangement joins TRBV14 to TRBJ2-1; 16 nucleotides align to TRBD2. The CDR3 loop spans 18 amino acids. V lost 1 base to trimming and J lost 6 bases; unmatched junction nucleotides: 6. Germline values: CDR1 SGHDN, CDR2 FVKESK. CDR3 DNA: TGTGCCAGCAGCCAAGTAATCGGGACTAGCGGGAGGGTCAATGAGCAGTTCTTC. Residues: CASSQVIGTSGRVNEQFF.

This clonotype has a count of ten or more. The chain links TRBV20-1 to TRBJ2-3; D gene unclear. The germline CDR1 and CDR2 sequences are DFQATT and SNEGSKA (reference sequence). The CDR3 is 16 amino acids. Trimming removed 5 bases from V and 0 bases from J, with 18 bases in between. The CDR3 sequence is CSAPSWAAQSTDTQYF. Written as DNA, the CDR3 is TGCAGTGCTCCCAGTTGGGCGGCCCAAAGCACAGATACGCAGTATTTT.

This clonotype appeared many times. One end of the junction varies from germline; a read error may be responsible. The gene calls are TRBV7-2 and TRBJ1-2, with no clear D. The CDR3 is made up of 8 amino acids. In germline, CDR1 is SGHTA, CDR2 FQGNSA. CDR3: CASSPRDF. The CDR3 DNA is TGTGCCAGCAGCCCGCGGGACTTC. Together with reference TRBV7-2 and TRBJ1-2, the CDR3 gives the full variable domain: GAGVSQSPSNKVTEKGKDVELRCDPISGHTALYWYRQSLGQGLEFLIYFQGNSAPDKSGLPSDRFSAERTGGSVSTLTIQRTQQEDSAVYLCASSPRDFGSGTRLTVV.

The CDR3 protein is CSARAGADTQYF. In DNA form, the CDR3 reads TGCAGTGCTCGGGCGGGGGCAGATACGCAGTATTTT. J is TRBJ2-3 and V is TRBV20-1; 7 bases match TRBD2. Germline CDR1 is DFQATT and CDR2 is SNEGSKA (reference sequence). V lost 5 bases and J lost 4; bases outside the gene matches: 3. This CDR3 is 12 amino acids long.